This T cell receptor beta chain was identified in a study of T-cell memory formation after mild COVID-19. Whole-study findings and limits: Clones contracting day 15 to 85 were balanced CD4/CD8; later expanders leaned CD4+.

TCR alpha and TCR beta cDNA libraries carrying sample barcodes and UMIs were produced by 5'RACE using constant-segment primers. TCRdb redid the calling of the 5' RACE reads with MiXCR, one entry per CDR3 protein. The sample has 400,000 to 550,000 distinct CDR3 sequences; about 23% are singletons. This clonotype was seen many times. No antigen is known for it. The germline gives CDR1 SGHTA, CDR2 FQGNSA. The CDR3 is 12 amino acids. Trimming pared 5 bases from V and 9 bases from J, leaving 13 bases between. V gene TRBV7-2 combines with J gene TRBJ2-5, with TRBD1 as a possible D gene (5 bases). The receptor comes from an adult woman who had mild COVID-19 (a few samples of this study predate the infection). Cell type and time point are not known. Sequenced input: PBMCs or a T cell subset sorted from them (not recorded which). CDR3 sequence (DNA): TGTGCCAGCAGCCCCGACTGGACATCCCAGTACTTC. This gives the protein CASSPDWTSQYF.